Sequencing of this TCR beta chain was carried out in a study of T cell responses to AZD1222 COVID-19 vaccine (dated by TCRdb to 2020 to 2023). Looking at the study overall: A total of around 240 trial participants underwent TCR sequencing, of whom around 210 had received two doses of AZD1222 and roughly 26 had received two doses of the MenACWY control vaccine. Enrollment into the trials was organized by age into subgroups of 18-55, 56-69 and 70-plus years, and those subgroups contained about 160, 30 and 59 TCR-sequenced participants, respectively. Study-wide conclusions, independent of this receptor: Conclusions about previously exposed vaccinees are limited, since just five to seven AZD1222 recipients were seropositive for SARS-CoV-2 at baseline. Nearly half of unique spike-specific TCRs reportedly recognized epitopes outside regions mutated in the B.1.351 and B.1.1.7 variants. The whole spike protein was spanned by vaccine-associated CD4 TCRs, and dominant responses were seen in regions 160-218 and 743-854. Because no day 14 peak-response samples were available, repertoires were characterized only after the peak T cell response. Most participants were white British and females outnumbered males, and the authors suggested that clonal diversity may have been underestimated. After two AZD1222 doses, both the breadth and the depth of spike-specific TCRs were significantly higher than at day 0 and than in MenACWY recipients. The 56-69-year group was small, and its depth increase did not reach significance, likely because of low power.

Of note for this clone: The target of this receptor is not known. The input lacks base qualities; no much larger clone sits a single base away.

Including the terminal cysteine and phenylalanine, the CDR3 comprises 15 residues. Only CDR3 DNA is held: 45 bases, read in frame from base 1. Per the germline V gene (reference sequence), LNHDA is the CDR1 and SQIVND is the CDR2. V and J are truncated by 3 bases and 0 bases respectively, leaving an intervening sequence of 9 bases. The CDR3 regions of human TCRbeta chains were subjected to immunosequencing. The original pipeline was this. TCRs in the repertoires were matched against a reference library of SARS-CoV-2-specific TCRs that had been generated with the MIRA antigen-specificity platform. Breadth was defined as the fraction of unique TCRs that were SARS-CoV-2-associated, and depth was defined as the fraction of total T cells that were SARS-CoV-2-associated. Using the MIRA data, every spike-specific TCR was mapped to the spike region that the TCR reacted to and assigned to either a CD4 or a CD8 class. Log10-transformed breadth and depth values were compared by one-way ANOVA with Sidak's multiple comparisons tests. The immuneACCESS repertoire file appears here via TCRdb, limited to in-frame rearrangements. These files lack a portion of the clones; in checked studies, under half of the deficit traces to unresolved V genes, and the cause of the others is not known. The V and J calls and the clone size are those of that table, but D and trimming were determined from the DNA. This sample has 110,000 or so clones in its table, and roughly 88% of those were observed once. The ten largest clones represent under 6.5% of the sample.

In the paper's terms, the time point label means: about 28 days (+/-7) after the second vaccine dose. AZD1222 recipients given second doses at about 4 weeks or at about 12 weeks were pooled, since spike-specific TCR depth and breadth were not found to differ between the two schedules. The vaccinee samples were drawn from two UK trials, COV001 and COV002, one of which was a single-blind randomized controlled phase 2/3 trial testing AZD1222 (ChAdOx1 nCoV-19) in healthy adults. For TCRbeta chain sequencing, PBMC samples were collected from trial participants at day 0 and at day 28 after the second dose.

The TCR sequence derives from an adult who received the AZD1222 COVID-19 vaccine. In this chain, TRBV19 is recombined with TRBJ1-5; TRBD1 is perhaps the D gene, given 6 matching bases. The sample here was peripheral blood, taken 28 days after the second AZD1222 dose. The DNA sequence reads TGTGCCAGTAGTATCGGGGGGCTTAGCAATCAGCCCCAGCATTTT. It is translated as CASSIGGLSNQPQHF.